Listed here are 29 T cell receptor beta chains from one sample, sequenced in a study of response to subunit inactivated influenza vaccine. MiXCR, run by TCRdb on the RT-PCR reads, gives a single entry per CDR3 protein. The sample lists 650,000 to 800,000 distinct CDR3 sequences; under 20% were seen once. The sequences come from PBMCs from blood, collected less than 6 days after vaccination. The receptors originated from a man aged 45-65 years who received an inactivated influenza vaccine.

The table lists this clonotype with a few counts. The chain carries TRBV6-1 and TRBJ1-6; TRBD1 might be the D (6 bases). Trimming left V 6 bases short and J 13 bases short, with 22 bases between. CDR1 and CDR2 (germline): MNHNS, SASEGT. This CDR3 is 15 amino acids long. The CDR3 here is CASSRNRDNGFPLHF. The DNA for the CDR3 is TGTGCCAGCAGCCGTAACCGGGACAATGGTTTCCCCCTCCACTTT.

The chain couples TRBV5-1 to TRBJ2-2; 13 bases fit TRBD2. Unmatched junction bases numbered 6, after V lost 4 bases and J lost 6 bases. This CDR3 contains 16 residues. The germline V gene encodes CDR1 SGHRS and CDR2 YFSETQ. The CDR3 nucleotides read TGCGCCAGCAGCGTTCCGGGACTAGCGGGATCCGGGGAGCTGTTTTTT. Translation gives CASSVPGLAGSGELFF.

The rearrangement joins TRBV5-1 to TRBJ2-7, with D perhaps TRBD1 (6 bases). This CDR3 spans 16 amino acids. Trimming stripped 4 bases from V and 1 base from J, with 18 bases between. Per the germline V gene, CDR1 is SGHRS and CDR2 is YFSETQ. The CDR3 here is CASSLYRDPSSYEQYF. The DNA of the CDR3 is TGCGCCAGCAGCCTTTACAGGGATCCCTCTTCCTACGAGCAGTACTTC.

This clonotype was seen a few times. V is TRBV3-1 and J is TRBJ1-6, with 8 bases that match TRBD1. The CDR3 is made up of 15 amino acids. V trimming: 2 bases; J trimming: 10 bases; junction bases outside the gene matches: 7. From germline, CDR1 is LGHDT and CDR2 YNNKEL (reference sequence). The CDR3 nucleotides read TGTGCCAGCAGCCAAAGGACAGGGTCGGAGTCACCCCTCCACTTT. This gives the protein CASSQRTGSESPLHF.

The gene calls are TRBV20-1 and TRBJ2-1, with no clear D. CDR1 is DFQATT, CDR2 SNEGSKA, per germline (reference sequence). V shed 6 bases and J shed 4 bases, with 22 bases lying between them. The CDR3 covers 16 residues. CDR3 sequence: CSAPRSRNRRYNEQFF. The CDR3 DNA follows: TGCAGTGCCCCGAGATCTCGTAACAGACGTTACAATGAGCAGTTCTTC.

Only a few counts were recorded for this clonotype. This chain links TRBV6-2 or TRBV6-3 with TRBJ2-5, with D perhaps matching TRBD2 (5 bases). The V and J ends lost 2 bases and 9 bases respectively, with 13 bases between them. Germline values: CDR1 MNHEY, CDR2 SVGEGT. CDR3 length: 13 residues. This CDR3 is CASSYGGGAAQYF. The DNA for the CDR3 is TGTGCCAGCAGTTACGGTGGAGGAGCGGCCCAGTACTTC.

J is TRBJ2-1 and V is TRBV4-1; 11 nucleotides agree with TRBD2. V lost 2 bases to trimming and J lost 3 bases; unmatched junction nucleotides: 3. Germline CDR1 is MGHRA and CDR2 is YSYEKL. The CDR3 contains 16 residues. Here the CDR3 DNA reads TGCGCCAGCAGCCAATCTACTAGCGGGGGCTACAATGAGCAGTTCTTC. Amino acids: CASSQSTSGGYNEQFF.

The chain uses TRBV29-1 and TRBJ1-4; 8 nucleotides align to TRBD1. The CDR3 contains 11 residues. V shed 8 bases, J shed 8 bases, and the junction held 4 bases outside the gene matches. Germline assignment: CDR1 SQVTM and CDR2 ANQGSEA. CDR3 region: CSSRTGEKLFF. The CDR3 DNA sequence: TGCAGCTCACGGACAGGGGAAAAACTGTTTTTT.

V is TRBV9 and J is TRBJ2-2; 7 positions match TRBD2. The CDR3 runs to 15 residues. Losses at the gene ends were 3 bases for V and 6 bases for J; bases not matched to a gene: 8. Germline V gene sequence: CDR1 SGDLS, CDR2 YYNGEE. The CDR3 DNA reads as TGTGCCAGCAGCGGTGGCGGGGGACCGTCCGGGGAGCTGTTTTTT. As protein: CASSGGGGPSGELFF.

The rearrangement uses TRBV12-3 or TRBV12-4 and TRBJ1-5; a weak D match, TRBD1 (5 bases). Deletions cut 7 bases from V and 6 bases from J, with 16 bases between. The CDR3 runs to 14 residues. Here the CDR3 DNA reads TGTGCCAGCAATTCGGGGGAACCCAGTCAGCCCCAGCATTTT. It encodes CASNSGEPSQPQHF.

The chain combines TRBV10-3 with TRBJ2-7; D is undetermined. Trimming took 0 bases from V and 2 from J, leaving 5 bases between them. Germline values: CDR1 ENHRY, CDR2 SYGVKD. The CDR3 has 13 amino acids. Here the CDR3 reads CAISESMAYEQYF. CDR3 nucleotides: TGTGCCATCAGTGAGTCGATGGCCTACGAGCAGTACTTC.

V is TRBV25-1 and J is TRBJ2-1, with 8 bases that match TRBD2. Germline V gives CDR1 MGHDK, CDR2 SYGVNS. The junction had 14 bases not matched to a gene; V was cut back by 6 bases and J by 1 base. The length of the CDR3 is 18 residues. Here the CDR3 DNA reads TGTGCCAGCAGGGTAGGTAGCGGGACCTTTGGGTCCTACAATGAGCAGTTCTTC. It encodes CASRVGSGTFGSYNEQFF.

This chain uses TRBV28 with TRBJ2-5; TRBD1 agrees at 10 bases. Germline V gene sequence: CDR1 MDHEN, CDR2 SYDVKM. V lost 5 bases, J lost 0 bases, and 6 bases stayed unmatched. The CDR3 has 16 amino acids. CDR3 loop: CASSHGTGAYQETQYF. The CDR3, as DNA: TGTGCCAGCAGTCACGGGACAGGGGCTTACCAAGAGACCCAGTACTTC.

V usage is TRBV10-3 and J usage is TRBJ2-2; 11 nucleotides align to TRBD2. Germline CDR1 ENHRY, CDR2 SYGVKD. The CDR3 totals 15 residues. V was pared by 10 bases and J by 0 bases, with 4 bases of the junction left unmatched. The CDR3 spells CATTSGTPNTGELFF. As DNA, the CDR3 is TGTGCCACGACTAGCGGGACGCCGAACACCGGGGAGCTGTTTTTT.

This clonotype was seen a few times. J is TRBJ1-4 and V is TRBV12-3 or TRBV12-4, with 8 bases identical to TRBD1. CDR3 size: 14 residues. V dropped 3 bases and J dropped 6; count of bases not matched to a gene: 3. CDR3 sequence: CASSFQGADEKLFF. DNA of the CDR3: TGTGCCAGCAGTTTTCAGGGGGCTGATGAAAAACTGTTTTTT.

This clonotype was counted only a few times. The chain links TRBV11-2 to TRBJ1-6, with 7 bases matching TRBD1. V lost 1 base to trimming and J lost 7 bases; unmatched junction nucleotides: 7. CDR1 and CDR2 (germline): SGHAT, FQNNGV. The CDR3 has 16 residues. The CDR3 DNA reads as TGTGCCAGCAGCTTAGTAGCAGGGGGAAGAAATTCACCCCTCCACTTT. Protein sequence: CASSLVAGGRNSPLHF.

The rearrangement uses TRBV24-1 and TRBJ2-2; the D gene is possibly TRBD2 (6 bases). Between the trimmed V and J ends, which lost 5 bases and 6 bases, there was a span of 9 bases. Germline CDR1 is KGHDR and CDR2 is SFDVKD. The CDR3 has 13 residues. CDR3 region: CATSGRRAGELFF. The DNA for the CDR3 is TGTGCCACCAGTGGTAGGAGGGCCGGGGAGCTGTTTTTT.

This clonotype occurred once. The gene calls are TRBV24-1 and TRBJ2-2; TRBD1 matches at 7 bases. The trim removed 4 bases at V and 2 bases at J, leaving 6 bases unmatched. Germline V gene sequence: CDR1 KGHDR, CDR2 SFDVKD. The CDR3 loop spans 16 amino acids. CDR3 in DNA: TGTGCCACCAGTGACCACGACAGGGCTAACACCGGGGAGCTGTTTTTT. This sequence encodes CATSDHDRANTGELFF.

The J gene is TRBJ2-7, the V gene TRBV4-3, with 10 nucleotides matching TRBD2. The J segment lost 6 bases and the V segment lost 4 bases, leaving 12 bases of the junction unmatched. Germline CDR1 reads LGHNA; CDR2 reads YSLEER. The CDR3 is made up of 16 amino acids. CDR3 sequence: CASSPMVASGRGEQYF. The CDR3 coding sequence is TGCGCCAGCAGCCCAATGGTAGCTAGCGGGAGAGGCGAGCAGTACTTC.

In this sample, this clonotype turned up many times. The chain employs TRBV20-1 and TRBJ1-6, with 7 bases identical to TRBD1. J lost 9 bases, V lost 0 bases, and 14 bases had no gene match. CDR1 DFQATT and CDR2 SNEGSKA come from the germline V gene (reference sequence). The CDR3 extends over 17 amino acids. CDR3 amino acids: CSARDAPDGPGGSPLHF. The CDR3 DNA follows: TGCAGTGCTAGAGATGCCCCTGACGGCCCAGGGGGTTCACCCCTCCACTTT.

This clonotype was detected a few times. The CDR3 DNA follows: TGTGCCAGCAGCCCCGGGACAGGGGATAGAGAGACCCAGTACTTC. Its protein product is CASSPGTGDRETQYF. The V gene is TRBV28, the J gene TRBJ2-5, with 10 bases that match TRBD1. CDR1 MDHEN and CDR2 SYDVKM come from the germline V gene. V was clipped by 6 bases and J by 4 bases; unmatched bases: 8. The CDR3 spans 15 residues.

This clonotype was seen more than once but under ten times. The rearrangement links TRBV10-2 to TRBJ1-1; D is uncertain. CDR3 length: 14 amino acids. The ends were cut back, 3 bases at V and 4 bases at J, with 12 bases in the middle. CDR1 is WSHSY and CDR2 is SAAADI in the germline V gene. The CDR3 nucleotides read TGCGCCAGCAGTGAAGAGCGAAGGGTCACTGAAGCTTTCTTT. Translating gives CASSEERRVTEAFF.

This clonotype was seen a few times. This chain connects TRBV4-3 to TRBJ2-1; the D is unclear. With 0 bases removed from V and 6 bases from J, the gap between germline ends came to 18 bases. This CDR3 has 17 residues. The germline V gene has CDR1 LGHNA and CDR2 YSLEER. CDR3 sequence reads: CASSQDPRNPALNEQFF. The CDR3 DNA follows: TGCGCCAGCAGCCAAGATCCTAGGAACCCGGCCCTCAATGAGCAGTTCTTC.

This chain connects TRBV4-1 to TRBJ2-7; 14 positions match TRBD2. Germline V lookup: CDR1 MGHRA, CDR2 YSYEKL. With V trimmed by 2 bases and J by 1 base, 16 bases remained unmatched. The CDR3 loop spans 21 amino acids. As DNA, the CDR3 is TGCGCCAGCAGCCAAACCCCATCGGGACTAGCGGGAGACTGGACATCCTACGAGCAGTACTTC. As protein: CASSQTPSGLAGDWTSYEQYF.

The chain links TRBV28 to TRBJ1-4; 7 bases are shared with TRBD1. Germline V gene lookup returns CDR1 MDHEN and CDR2 SYDVKM. The V and J ends lost 6 bases and 5 bases, in that order; junction bases with no gene match: 9. The CDR3 covers 15 residues. The CDR3 nucleotides are TGTGCCAGCAGCCGGGGGCGAGGGGGCAATGAAAAACTGTTTTTT. It encodes CASSRGRGGNEKLFF.

This clonotype was detected a few times. The chain couples TRBV12-3 or TRBV12-4 to TRBJ2-3; 8 bases agree with TRBD2. CDR3 length equals 15 residues. The V gene end was trimmed by 8 bases and the J gene end by 0 bases; junction bases not matched to a gene: 7. CDR3 DNA: TGTGCCAGCCGGGAGGGGGGGGTTAGCACAGATACGCAGTATTTT. Residues: CASREGGVSTDTQYF.

This clonotype was seen only a few times. CDR3 in DNA: TGTGCCAGCAGTAGCAGGACGAGCCCCGCAGATACGCAGTATTTT. Protein: CASSSRTSPADTQYF. This chain links TRBV7-9 with TRBJ2-3; unclear D gene. The CDR3 loop spans 15 amino acids. Trimming cost V 6 bases and J 4 bases, with 17 bases left between them. CDR1 is SEHNR and CDR2 is FQNEAQ in the germline V gene (reference sequence).

In its sample, this clonotype was seen a few times. V gene TRBV3-1 combines with J gene TRBJ2-5; D might be TRBD1 (5 bases). Germline V gene data show CDR1 as LGHDT and CDR2 as YNNKEL (reference sequence). The ends were cut back, 6 bases at V and 7 bases at J, with 18 bases in the middle. The CDR3 is 14 amino acids. The CDR3 region is CASSPQTVSGTQYF. CDR3 sequence (DNA): TGTGCCAGCAGTCCGCAGACAGTAAGTGGGACCCAGTACTTC.

The J gene is TRBJ2-3, the V gene TRBV12-3 or TRBV12-4; 7 bases fit TRBD2. Trimming took 4 bases from V and 1 from J; bases not matched to a gene: 5. The CDR3 extends over 15 amino acids. CDR3: CASSWVGGGTDTQYF. In DNA, the CDR3 is TGTGCCAGCAGTTGGGTGGGGGGGGGCACAGATACGCAGTATTTT.